These 5 T cell receptor beta chains came from one sample sequenced in a study of regulatory T cells in long-lasting Graves disease. Specified time point: newly diagnosed GD, antithyroid drugs for less than 3 months. The TCR library used RNA extracted from PBMCs. Arm-PCR of CDR3 regions and iRepertoire HTBI primers were the basis on which TCR beta libraries were built. A single record per CDR3 protein comes from TCRdb applying MiXCR to the multiplex PCR reads. Counted here are approximately 440,000 distinct CDR3 sequences, 15% to 20% occurring once; the ten biggest clones make up approximately 12%. The same data also went into a second study, on T cells in Graves' hyperthyroidism and ophthalmopathy.

Here the sequenced sample was peripheral blood mononuclear cells (PBMCs), taken at new diagnosis, from a patient treated with antithyroid drugs. These receptors originate from a man aged 35 to 55 with Graves disease.

Only a few counts were recorded for this clonotype. CDR3 sequence reads: CASSPGFAGGPYEQYF. CDR3 nucleotide sequence: TGTGCCAGCAGCCCAGGCTTTGCGGGAGGGCCTTACGAGCAGTACTTC. This sequence joins TRBV5-4 and TRBJ2-3; the match to TRBD2 covers 9 bases. The better agreement between TRBJ2-7 and the DNA end casts doubt on the J call. The CDR3 consists of 16 residues. The germline V gene has CDR1 SGHNT and CDR2 YYREEE (reference sequence).

Note on this clonotype: This may stem from a read error, because a much larger clone lies one nucleotide away. The chain combines TRBV28 with TRBJ1-1, with unresolved D. The V and J ends lost 4 bases and 5 bases respectively, with 26 bases between them. Germline lookup yields CDR1 MDHEN and CDR2 SYDVKM. The CDR3 runs 18 residues. The CDR3 region has the DNA TGTGCCAGCAGTTCTAACCTGGAAACAGAAGACCCGGGAACTGAAGCTTTCTTT. Its protein product is CASSSNLETEDPGTEAFF.

This clonotype was recorded many times. The CDR3 coding sequence is TGTGCCAGCAGCCCTAGCACCTTCAGGGTCCCTGAAGCTTTCTTT. It encodes CASSPSTFRVPEAFF. The chain combines TRBV3-1 with TRBJ1-1, with D possibly matching TRBD1 (5 bases). The CDR3 is made up of 15 amino acids. The germline CDR1 and CDR2 sequences are LGHDT and YNNKEL (reference sequence). Trimming took off 4 bases at V and 6 bases at J, with 18 bases between the two ends.

This clonotype showed up many times. CDR3 sequence: CATSMVGSPLHF. The CDR3 DNA reads as TGTGCCACCAGCATGGTTGGTTCACCCCTCCACTTT. This chain links TRBV15 with TRBJ1-6; D remains ambiguous. Trimming left V 4 bases short and J 9 bases short, with 7 bases between. The germline gives CDR1 LNHNV, CDR2 YYDKDF (reference sequence). CDR3 length equals 12 residues.

This clonotype was observed a handful of times. The V and J genes are TRBV12-3 or TRBV12-4 and TRBJ2-4; D remains unclear. With 4 bases removed from V and 1 base from J, the gap between germline ends came to 8 bases. CDR3 length: 14 amino acids. Here the CDR3 reads CASSSNGAKNIQYF. CDR3 nucleotide sequence: TGTGCCAGCAGTTCAAACGGGGCCAAAAACATTCAGTACTTC.